This TCR beta chain was found in a study of shared clonotypes between healthy human individuals. General study results and limits: Clonotypes shared by all four sorted-subset donors had higher generation probabilities than non-shared clonotypes. Limited genetic and exposure-history diversity came from having few donors.

The CDR3 is 13 amino acids. Per the germline V gene, CDR1 is SGHDT and CDR2 is YYEEEE. Trimming removed 2 bases at V and 8 bases at J, with 13 bases between. With respect to this clone: Its target is unknown.

The input for sorted-subset replicate PCRs was approximately 190 ng DNA, 25,000 to 30,000 T cell genomes. TCRdb's table, derived via immunoSEQ multiplex PCR, lists solely in-frame clones and lacks some. This table has approximately 2,000,000 clones, around 93% appearing once. Memory CD4+ cells were the fraction left after CD45RA+ naive selection. V gene TRBV5-6 combines with J gene TRBJ1-2; D perhaps matches TRBD1 (5 bases). This TCR was sampled from a man younger than 35 in good health. Some clones in this sample may be carry-over from other donors' samples. Sequencing used naive CD4+ T cells from PBMCs. Noted subset: CD45RA+ positively selected. The CDR3 spells CASSFGREEGYTF. In nucleotides, the CDR3 is TGTGCCAGCAGCTTTGGCAGGGAGGAGGGCTACACCTTC.